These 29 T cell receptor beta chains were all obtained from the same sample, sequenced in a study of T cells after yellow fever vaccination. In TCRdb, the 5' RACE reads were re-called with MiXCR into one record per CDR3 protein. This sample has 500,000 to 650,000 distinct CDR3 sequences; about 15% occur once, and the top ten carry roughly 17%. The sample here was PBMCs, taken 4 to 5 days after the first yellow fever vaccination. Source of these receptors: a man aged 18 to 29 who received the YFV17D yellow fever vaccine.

The CDR3 DNA follows: TGTGCCAGCTCACCACCGGGCAGAACCTACGAGCAGTACGTC. Its protein product is CASSPPGRTYEQYV. This chain uses TRBV18 with TRBJ2-7; D is undetermined. V lost 0 bases and J lost 2, with 8 bases in between. This CDR3 comprises 14 residues. CDR1 and CDR2 (germline): KGHSH, LQKENI.

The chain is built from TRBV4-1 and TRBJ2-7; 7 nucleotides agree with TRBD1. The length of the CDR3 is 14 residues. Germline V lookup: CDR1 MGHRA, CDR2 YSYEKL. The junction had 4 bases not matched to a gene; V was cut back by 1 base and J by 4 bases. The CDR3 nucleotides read TGCGCCAGCAGCCAAGTAGGGGGCAATTACGAGCAGTACTTC. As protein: CASSQVGGNYEQYF.

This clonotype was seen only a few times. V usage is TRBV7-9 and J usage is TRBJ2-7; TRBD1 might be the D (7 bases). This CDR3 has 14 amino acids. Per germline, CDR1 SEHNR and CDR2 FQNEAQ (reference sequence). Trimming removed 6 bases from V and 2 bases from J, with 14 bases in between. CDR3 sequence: CASSLTRGAYEQYF. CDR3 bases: TGTGCCAGCAGTCTCACCAGGGGGGCCTACGAGCAGTACTTC.

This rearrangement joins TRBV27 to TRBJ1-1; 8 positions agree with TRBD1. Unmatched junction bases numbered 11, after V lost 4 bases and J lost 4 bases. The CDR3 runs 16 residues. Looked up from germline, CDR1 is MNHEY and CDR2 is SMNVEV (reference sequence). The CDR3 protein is CASSSHRGDLSTEAFF. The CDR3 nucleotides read TGTGCCAGCAGTTCTCACAGGGGGGACTTGAGCACTGAAGCTTTCTTT.

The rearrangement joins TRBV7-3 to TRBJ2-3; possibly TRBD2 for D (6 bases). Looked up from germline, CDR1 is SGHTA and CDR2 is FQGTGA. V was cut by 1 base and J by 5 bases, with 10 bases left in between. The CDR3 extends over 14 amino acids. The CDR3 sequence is CASSLNAGLDTQYF. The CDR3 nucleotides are TGTGCCAGCAGCTTAAATGCGGGATTAGATACGCAGTATTTT.

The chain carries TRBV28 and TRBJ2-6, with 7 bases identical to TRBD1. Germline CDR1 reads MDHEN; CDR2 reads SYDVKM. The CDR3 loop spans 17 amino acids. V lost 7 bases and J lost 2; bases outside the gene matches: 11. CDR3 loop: CASTPGEGGAGANVLTF. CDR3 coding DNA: TGTGCCAGCACCCCCGGCGAAGGGGGCGCTGGGGCCAACGTCCTGACTTTC.

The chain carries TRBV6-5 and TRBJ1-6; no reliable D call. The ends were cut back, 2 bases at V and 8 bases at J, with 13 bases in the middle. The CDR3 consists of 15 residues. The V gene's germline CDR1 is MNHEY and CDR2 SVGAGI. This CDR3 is CASSYIGSFDSPLHF. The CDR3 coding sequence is TGTGCCAGCAGTTACATCGGGAGTTTCGATTCACCCCTCCACTTT.

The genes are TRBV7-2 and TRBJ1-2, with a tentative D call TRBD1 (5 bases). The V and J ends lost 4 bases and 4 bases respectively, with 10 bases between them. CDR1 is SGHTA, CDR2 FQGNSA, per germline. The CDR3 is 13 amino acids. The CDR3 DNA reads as TGTGCCAGCAGCTCACAGGACGCCTATGGCTACACCTTC. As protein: CASSSQDAYGYTF.

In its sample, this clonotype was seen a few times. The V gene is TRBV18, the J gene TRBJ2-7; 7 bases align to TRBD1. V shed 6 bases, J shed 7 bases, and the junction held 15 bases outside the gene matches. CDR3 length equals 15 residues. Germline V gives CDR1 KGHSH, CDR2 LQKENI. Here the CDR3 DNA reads TGTGCCAGCTCCCTCTACAGGGGCGAAGGTTTGGAGCAGTACTTC. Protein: CASSLYRGEGLEQYF.

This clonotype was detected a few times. The CDR3 loop is CSAGVESWNTEAFF. The CDR3 DNA is TGCAGCGCCGGGGTCGAGTCCTGGAACACTGAAGCTTTCTTT. The chain combines TRBV29-1 with TRBJ1-1; D gene uncertain. The CDR3 extends over 14 amino acids. Between the trimmed V and J ends, which lost 7 bases and 1 base, there was a span of 16 bases. Germline V gene lookup returns CDR1 SQVTM and CDR2 ANQGSEA.

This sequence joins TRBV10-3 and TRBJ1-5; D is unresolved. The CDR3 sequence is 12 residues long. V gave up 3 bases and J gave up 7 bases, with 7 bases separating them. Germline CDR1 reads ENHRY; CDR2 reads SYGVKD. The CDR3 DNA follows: TGTGCCATCAGTGACCGGTACCAGCCCCAGCATTTT. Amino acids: CAISDRYQPQHF.

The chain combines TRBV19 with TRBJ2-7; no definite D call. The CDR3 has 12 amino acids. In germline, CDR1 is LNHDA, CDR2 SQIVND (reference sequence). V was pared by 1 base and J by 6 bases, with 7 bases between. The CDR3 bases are TGTGCCAGTAGTATAGGGGGAAGCGAGCAGTACTTC. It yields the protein CASSIGGSEQYF.

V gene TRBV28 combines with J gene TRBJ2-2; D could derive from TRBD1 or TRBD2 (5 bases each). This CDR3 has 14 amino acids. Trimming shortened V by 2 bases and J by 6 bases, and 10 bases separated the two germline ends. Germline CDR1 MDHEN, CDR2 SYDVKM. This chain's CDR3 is CASSLPRDAGELFF. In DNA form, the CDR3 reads TGTGCCAGCAGTTTACCCAGGGACGCCGGGGAGCTGTTTTTT.

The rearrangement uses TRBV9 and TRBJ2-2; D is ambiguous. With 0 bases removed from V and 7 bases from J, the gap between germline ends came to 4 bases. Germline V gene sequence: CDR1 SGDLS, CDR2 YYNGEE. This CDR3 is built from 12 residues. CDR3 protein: CASSVEIGELFF. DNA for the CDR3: TGTGCCAGCAGCGTAGAGATCGGGGAGCTGTTTTTT.

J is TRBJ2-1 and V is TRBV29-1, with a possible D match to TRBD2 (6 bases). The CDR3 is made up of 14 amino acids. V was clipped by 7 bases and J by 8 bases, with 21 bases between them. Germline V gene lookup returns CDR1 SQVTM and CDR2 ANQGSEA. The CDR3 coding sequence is TGCAGCGCTCCCGCCGGGACTTATATCCATGAGCAGTTCTTC. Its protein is CSAPAGTYIHEQFF.

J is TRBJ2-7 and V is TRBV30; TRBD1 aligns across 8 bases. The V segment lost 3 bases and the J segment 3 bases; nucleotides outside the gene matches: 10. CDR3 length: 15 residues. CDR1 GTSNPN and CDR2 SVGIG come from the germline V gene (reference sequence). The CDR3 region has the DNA TGTGCCTGGAGCGACTTACCAGGGGGCTTCTACGAGCAGTACTTC. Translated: CAWSDLPGGFYEQYF.

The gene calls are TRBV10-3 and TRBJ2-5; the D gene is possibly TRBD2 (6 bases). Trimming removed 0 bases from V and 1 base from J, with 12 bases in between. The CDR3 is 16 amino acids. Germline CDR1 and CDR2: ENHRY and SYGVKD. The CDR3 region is CAISESILGGQETQYF. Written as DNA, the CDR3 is TGTGCCATCAGTGAGTCGATTCTCGGGGGCCAAGAGACCCAGTACTTC.

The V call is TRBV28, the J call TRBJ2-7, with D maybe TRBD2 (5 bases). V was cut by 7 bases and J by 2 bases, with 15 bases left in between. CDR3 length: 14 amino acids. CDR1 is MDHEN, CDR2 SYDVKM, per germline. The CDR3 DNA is TGTGCCAGCACCTCCCCCGGGAACGCCTACGAGCAGTACTTC. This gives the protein CASTSPGNAYEQYF. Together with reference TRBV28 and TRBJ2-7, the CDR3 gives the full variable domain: DVKVTQSSRYLVKRTGEKVFLECVQDMDHENMFWYRQDPGLGLRLIYFSYDVKMKEKGDIPEGYSVSREKKERFSLILESASTNQTSMYLCASTSPGNAYEQYFGPGTRLTVT.

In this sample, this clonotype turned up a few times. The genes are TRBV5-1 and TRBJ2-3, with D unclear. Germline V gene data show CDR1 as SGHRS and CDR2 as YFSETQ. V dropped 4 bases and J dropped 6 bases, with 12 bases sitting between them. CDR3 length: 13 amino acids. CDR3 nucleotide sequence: TGCGCCAGCAGCGAGCCACAGAAGGATACGCAGTATTTT. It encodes CASSEPQKDTQYF.

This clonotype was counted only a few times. For the CDR3, the DNA is TGCGCCAGCAGCCAAGATAGGGGGCCTACTGAAGCTTTCTTT. It specifies CASSQDRGPTEAFF. This rearrangement joins TRBV4-1 to TRBJ1-1; TRBD1 matches 7 bases. The germline V gene has CDR1 MGHRA and CDR2 YSYEKL. The J segment lost 5 bases and the V segment lost 0 bases, leaving 3 bases of the junction unmatched. The CDR3 is made up of 14 amino acids.

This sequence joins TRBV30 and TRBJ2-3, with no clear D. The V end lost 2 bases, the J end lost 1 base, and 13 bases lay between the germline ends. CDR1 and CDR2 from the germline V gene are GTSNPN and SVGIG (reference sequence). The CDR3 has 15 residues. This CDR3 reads CAWSRLGIGTDTQYF. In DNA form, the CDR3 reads TGTGCCTGGAGTAGGCTGGGTATAGGCACAGATACGCAGTATTTT.

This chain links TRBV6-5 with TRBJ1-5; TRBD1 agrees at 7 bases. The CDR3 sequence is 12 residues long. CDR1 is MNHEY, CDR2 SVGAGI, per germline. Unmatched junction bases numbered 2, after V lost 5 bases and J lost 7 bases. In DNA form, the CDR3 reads TGTGCCAGCAGTAAACAGGGGCAGCCCCAGCATTTT. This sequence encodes CASSKQGQPQHF.

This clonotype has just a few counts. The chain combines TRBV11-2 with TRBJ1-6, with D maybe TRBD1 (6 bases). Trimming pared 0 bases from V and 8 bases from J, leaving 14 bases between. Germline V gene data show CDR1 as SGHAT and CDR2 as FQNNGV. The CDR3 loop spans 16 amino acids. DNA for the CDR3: TGTGCCAGCAGCTTAGACTTGTATCCAGGGGATTCACCCCTCCACTTT. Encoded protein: CASSLDLYPGDSPLHF.

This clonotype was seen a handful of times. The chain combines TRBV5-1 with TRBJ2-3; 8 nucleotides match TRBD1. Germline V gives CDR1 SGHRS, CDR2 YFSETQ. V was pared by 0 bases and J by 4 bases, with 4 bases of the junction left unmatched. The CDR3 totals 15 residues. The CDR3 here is CASSLAAGGADTQYF. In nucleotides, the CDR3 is TGCGCCAGCAGCTTGGCGGCAGGGGGCGCAGATACGCAGTATTTT.

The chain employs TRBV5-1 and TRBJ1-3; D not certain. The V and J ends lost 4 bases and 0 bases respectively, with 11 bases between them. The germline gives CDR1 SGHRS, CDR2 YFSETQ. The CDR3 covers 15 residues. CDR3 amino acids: CASSGGLNSGNTIYF. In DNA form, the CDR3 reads TGCGCCAGCAGCGGAGGATTAAACTCTGGAAACACCATATATTTT. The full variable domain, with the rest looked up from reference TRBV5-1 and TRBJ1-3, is KAGVTQTPRYLIKTRGQQVTLSCSPISGHRSVSWYQQTPGQGLQFLFEYFSETQRNKGNFPGRFSGRQFSNSRSEMNVSTLELGDSALYLCASSGGLNSGNTIYFGEGSWLTVV.

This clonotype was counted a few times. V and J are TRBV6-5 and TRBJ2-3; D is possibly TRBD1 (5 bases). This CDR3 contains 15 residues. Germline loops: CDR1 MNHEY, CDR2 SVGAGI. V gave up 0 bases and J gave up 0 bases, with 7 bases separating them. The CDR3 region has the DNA TGTGCCAGCAGTTACTCGTCAGGGAGCACAGATACGCAGTATTTT. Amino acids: CASSYSSGSTDTQYF.

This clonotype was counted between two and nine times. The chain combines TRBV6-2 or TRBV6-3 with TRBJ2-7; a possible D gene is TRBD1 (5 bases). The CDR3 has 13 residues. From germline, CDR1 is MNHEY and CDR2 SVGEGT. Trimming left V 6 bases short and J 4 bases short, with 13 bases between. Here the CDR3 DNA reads TGTGCCAGCAGCCAGGGTTGGGGTTACGAGCAGTACGTC. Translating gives CASSQGWGYEQYV.

The CDR3 sequence is CASSVAGMETQYF. CDR3 sequence (DNA): TGTGCCAGCAGCGTAGCGGGGATGGAGACCCAGTACTTC. The J gene is TRBJ2-5, the V gene TRBV9; D may be TRBD2 (5 bases). CDR3 length: 13 amino acids. CDR1 SGDLS and CDR2 YYNGEE come from the germline V gene. V lost 0 bases to trimming and J lost 5 bases, with 8 bases between them.

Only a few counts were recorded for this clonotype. In DNA, the CDR3 is TGTGCCAGCAGCTGGACTAGCGGGGACTACGAGCAGTACGTC. Protein product: CASSWTSGDYEQYV. The rearrangement uses TRBV7-8 and TRBJ2-7; 12 nucleotides agree with TRBD2. This CDR3 has 14 amino acids. The V gene end was trimmed by 4 bases and the J gene end by 3 bases; junction bases not matched to a gene: 1. Germline V gives CDR1 SGHVS, CDR2 FQNEAQ.